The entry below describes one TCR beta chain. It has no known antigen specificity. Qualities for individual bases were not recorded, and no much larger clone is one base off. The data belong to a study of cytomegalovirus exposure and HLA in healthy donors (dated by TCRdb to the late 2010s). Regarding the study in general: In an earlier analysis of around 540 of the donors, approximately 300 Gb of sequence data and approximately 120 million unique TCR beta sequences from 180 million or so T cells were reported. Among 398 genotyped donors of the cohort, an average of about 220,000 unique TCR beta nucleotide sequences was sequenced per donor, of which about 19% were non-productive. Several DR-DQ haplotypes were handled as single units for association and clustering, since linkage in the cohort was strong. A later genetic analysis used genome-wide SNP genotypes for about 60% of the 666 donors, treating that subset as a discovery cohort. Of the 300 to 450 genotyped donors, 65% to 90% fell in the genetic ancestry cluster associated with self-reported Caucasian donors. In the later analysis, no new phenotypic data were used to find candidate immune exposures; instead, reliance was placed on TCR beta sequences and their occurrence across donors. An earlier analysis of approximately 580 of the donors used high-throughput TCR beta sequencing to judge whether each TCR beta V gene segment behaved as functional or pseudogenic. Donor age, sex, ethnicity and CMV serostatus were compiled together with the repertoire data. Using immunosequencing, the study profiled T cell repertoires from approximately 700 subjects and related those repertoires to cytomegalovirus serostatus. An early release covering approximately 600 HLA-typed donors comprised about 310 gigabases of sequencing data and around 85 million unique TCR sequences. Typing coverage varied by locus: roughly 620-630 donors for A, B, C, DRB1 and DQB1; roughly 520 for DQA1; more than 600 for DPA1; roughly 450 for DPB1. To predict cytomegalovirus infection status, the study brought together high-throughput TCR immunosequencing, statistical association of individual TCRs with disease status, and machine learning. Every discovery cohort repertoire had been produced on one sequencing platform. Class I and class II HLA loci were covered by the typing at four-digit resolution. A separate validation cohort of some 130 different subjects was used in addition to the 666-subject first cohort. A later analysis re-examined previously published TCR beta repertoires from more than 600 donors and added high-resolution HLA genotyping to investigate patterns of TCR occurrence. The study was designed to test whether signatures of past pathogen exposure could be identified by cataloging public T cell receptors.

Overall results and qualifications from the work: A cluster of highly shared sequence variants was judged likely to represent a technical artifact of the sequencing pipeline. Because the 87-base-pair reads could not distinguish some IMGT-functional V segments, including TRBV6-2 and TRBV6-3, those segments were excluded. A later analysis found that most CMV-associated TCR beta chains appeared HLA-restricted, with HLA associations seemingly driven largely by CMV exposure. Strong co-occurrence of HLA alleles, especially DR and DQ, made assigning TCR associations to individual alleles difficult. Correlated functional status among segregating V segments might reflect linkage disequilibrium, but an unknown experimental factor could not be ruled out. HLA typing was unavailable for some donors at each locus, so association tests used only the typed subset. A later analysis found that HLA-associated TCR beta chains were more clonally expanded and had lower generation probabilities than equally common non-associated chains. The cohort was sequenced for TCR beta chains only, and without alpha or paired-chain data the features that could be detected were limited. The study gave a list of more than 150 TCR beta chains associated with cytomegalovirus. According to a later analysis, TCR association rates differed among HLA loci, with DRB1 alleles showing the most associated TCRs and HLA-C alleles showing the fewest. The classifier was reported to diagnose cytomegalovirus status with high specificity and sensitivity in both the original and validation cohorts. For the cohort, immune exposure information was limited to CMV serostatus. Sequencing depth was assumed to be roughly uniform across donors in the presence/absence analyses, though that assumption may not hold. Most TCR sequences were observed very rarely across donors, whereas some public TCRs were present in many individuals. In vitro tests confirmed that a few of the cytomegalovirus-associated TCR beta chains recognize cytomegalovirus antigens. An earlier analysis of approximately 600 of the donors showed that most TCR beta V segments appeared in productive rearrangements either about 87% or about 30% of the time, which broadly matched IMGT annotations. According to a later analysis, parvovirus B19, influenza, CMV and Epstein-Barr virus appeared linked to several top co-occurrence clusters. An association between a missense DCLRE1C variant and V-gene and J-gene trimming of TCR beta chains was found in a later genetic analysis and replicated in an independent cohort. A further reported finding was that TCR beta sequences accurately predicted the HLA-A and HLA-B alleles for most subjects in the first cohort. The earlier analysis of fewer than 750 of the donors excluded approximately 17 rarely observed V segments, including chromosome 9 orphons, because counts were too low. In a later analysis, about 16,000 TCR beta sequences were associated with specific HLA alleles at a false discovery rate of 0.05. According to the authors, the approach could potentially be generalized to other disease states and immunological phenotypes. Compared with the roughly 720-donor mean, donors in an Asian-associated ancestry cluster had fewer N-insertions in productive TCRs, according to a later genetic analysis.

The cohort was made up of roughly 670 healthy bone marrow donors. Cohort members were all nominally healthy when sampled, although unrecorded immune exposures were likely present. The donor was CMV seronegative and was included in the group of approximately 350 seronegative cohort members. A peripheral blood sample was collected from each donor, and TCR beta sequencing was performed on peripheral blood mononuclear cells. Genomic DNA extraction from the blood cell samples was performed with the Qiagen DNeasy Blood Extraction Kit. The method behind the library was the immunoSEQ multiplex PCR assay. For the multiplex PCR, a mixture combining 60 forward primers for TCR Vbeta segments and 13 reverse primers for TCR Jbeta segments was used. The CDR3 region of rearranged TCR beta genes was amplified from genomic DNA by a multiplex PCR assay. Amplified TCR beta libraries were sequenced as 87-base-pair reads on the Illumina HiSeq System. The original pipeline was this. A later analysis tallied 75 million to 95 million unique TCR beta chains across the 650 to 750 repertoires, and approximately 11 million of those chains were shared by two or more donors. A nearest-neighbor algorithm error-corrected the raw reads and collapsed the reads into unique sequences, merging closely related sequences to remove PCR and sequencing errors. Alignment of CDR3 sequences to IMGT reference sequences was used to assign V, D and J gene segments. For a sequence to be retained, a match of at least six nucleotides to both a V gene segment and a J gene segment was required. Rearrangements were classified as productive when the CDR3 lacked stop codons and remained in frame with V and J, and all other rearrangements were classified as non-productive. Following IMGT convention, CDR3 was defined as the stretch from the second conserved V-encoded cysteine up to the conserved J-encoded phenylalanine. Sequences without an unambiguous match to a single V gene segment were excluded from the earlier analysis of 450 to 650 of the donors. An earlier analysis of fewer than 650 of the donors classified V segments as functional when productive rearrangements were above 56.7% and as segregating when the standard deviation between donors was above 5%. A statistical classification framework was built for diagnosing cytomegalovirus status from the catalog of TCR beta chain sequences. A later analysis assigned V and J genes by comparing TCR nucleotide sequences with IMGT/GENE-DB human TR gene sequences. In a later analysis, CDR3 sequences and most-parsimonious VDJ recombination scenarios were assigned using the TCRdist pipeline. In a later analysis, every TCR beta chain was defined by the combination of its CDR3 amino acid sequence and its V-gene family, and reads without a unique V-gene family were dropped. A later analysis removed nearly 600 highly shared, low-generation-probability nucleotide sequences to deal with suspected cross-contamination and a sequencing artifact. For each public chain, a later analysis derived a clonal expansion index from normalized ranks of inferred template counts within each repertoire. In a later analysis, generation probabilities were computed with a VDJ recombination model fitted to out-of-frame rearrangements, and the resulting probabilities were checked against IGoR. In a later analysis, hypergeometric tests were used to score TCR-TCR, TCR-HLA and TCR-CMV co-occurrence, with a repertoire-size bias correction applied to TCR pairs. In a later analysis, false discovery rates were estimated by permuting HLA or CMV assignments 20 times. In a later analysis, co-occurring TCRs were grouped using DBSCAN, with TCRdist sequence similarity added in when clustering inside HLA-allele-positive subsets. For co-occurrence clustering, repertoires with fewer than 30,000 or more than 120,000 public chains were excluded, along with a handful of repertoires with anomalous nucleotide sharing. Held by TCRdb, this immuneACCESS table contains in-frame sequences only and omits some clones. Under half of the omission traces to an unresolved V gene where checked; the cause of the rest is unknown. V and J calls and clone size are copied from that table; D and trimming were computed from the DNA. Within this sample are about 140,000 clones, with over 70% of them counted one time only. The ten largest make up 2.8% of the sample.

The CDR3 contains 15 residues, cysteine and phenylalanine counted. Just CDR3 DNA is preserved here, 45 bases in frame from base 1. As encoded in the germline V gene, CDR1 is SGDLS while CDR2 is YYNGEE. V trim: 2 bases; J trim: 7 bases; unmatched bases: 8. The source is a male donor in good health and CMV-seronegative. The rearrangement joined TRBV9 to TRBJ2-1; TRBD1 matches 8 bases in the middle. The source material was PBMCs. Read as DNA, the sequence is TGTGCCAGCAGCGTTGACGGGACAGGAATGAATGAGCAGTTCTTC. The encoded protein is CASSVDGTGMNEQFF.